A single sample is the source of the 21 T cell receptor beta chains below, sequenced in a study of blood T cell repertoires in COVID-19. Sequencing used immunoSEQ multiplex PCR; TCRdb keeps in-frame clones, though not all of them. The data hold 100,000 to 150,000 clones, with about 89% observed a single time. Sequencing was done on a sample of peripheral blood. These TCRs come from a man aged 50-59 years with active or convalescent COVID-19.

This rearrangement joins TRBV9 to TRBJ1-1; a weak D match, TRBD1 (6 bases). This CDR3 has 14 amino acids. The germline V gene has CDR1 SGDLS and CDR2 YYNGEE. The V gene lost 4 bases and the J gene lost 1 base, with 11 bases spanning the gap. The DNA of the CDR3 is TGTGCCAGCAGCCCGGGACACCCGAACACTGAAGCTTTCTTT. It codes for CASSPGHPNTEAFF.

The chain links TRBV5-6 to TRBJ1-2; possible D gene TRBD1, 6 bases. The CDR3 spans 15 residues. V was cut by 1 base and J by 4 bases, with 14 bases left in between. The germline CDR1 and CDR2 sequences are SGHDT and YYEEEE. The CDR3 spells CASSLYQGQVYGYTF. The DNA for the CDR3 is TGTGCCAGCAGCTTGTATCAGGGGCAGGTCTATGGCTACACCTTC.

Only one count was recorded for this clone. The chain uses TRBV11-2 and TRBJ2-2, with D possibly matching TRBD1 (5 bases). V was trimmed by 2 bases and J by 2 bases, leaving 15 bases between them. Per the germline V gene, CDR1 is SGHAT and CDR2 is FQNNGV. The CDR3 consists of 17 residues. This CDR3 is CASSLFKGPTNTGELFF. In DNA form, the CDR3 reads TGTGCCAGCAGCTTATTCAAGGGGCCGACTAACACCGGGGAGCTGTTTTTT.

This clone has more than one count but fewer than ten. DNA of the CDR3: TGTGCCAGCAGCTACATTTCCGGTCTGGGACTAGGGGATTACAATGAGCAGTTCTTC. Encoded protein: CASSYISGLGLGDYNEQFF. The chain links TRBV11-2 to TRBJ2-1; TRBD2 matches 8 bases. With 4 bases clipped from V and 4 bases from J, the junction kept 18 bases outside the gene matches. The CDR3 is made up of 19 amino acids. Germline V gene lookup returns CDR1 SGHAT and CDR2 FQNNGV.

The gene calls are TRBV9 and TRBJ2-7; tentative D call: TRBD1 (5 bases). CDR1 and CDR2 from the germline V gene are SGDLS and YYNGEE. CDR3 size: 13 residues. V dropped 2 bases and J dropped 3 bases, with 9 bases sitting between them. CDR3 amino acids: CASSVAGNYEQYF. As DNA, the CDR3 is TGTGCCAGCAGCGTGGCAGGGAACTACGAGCAGTACTTC.

This chain links TRBV15 with TRBJ2-6, with D possibly being TRBD1 (6 bases). This CDR3 has 19 residues. Germline CDR1 LNHNV, CDR2 YYDKDF (reference sequence). V gave up 0 bases and J gave up 1 base, with 16 bases separating them. The CDR3 spells CATSRDPGQLISGANVLTF. DNA of the CDR3: TGTGCCACCAGCAGAGATCCCGGACAGCTGATATCTGGGGCCAACGTCCTGACTTTC. Combining the CDR3 with reference TRBV15 and TRBJ2-6 gives the whole variable domain DAMVIQNPRYQVTQFGKPVTLSCSQTLNHNVMYWYQQKSSQAPKLLFHYYDKDFNNEADTPDNFQSRRPNTSFCFLDIRSPGLGDTAMYLCATSRDPGQLISGANVLTFGAGSRLTVL.

This clone was counted once. The rearrangement uses TRBV5-5 and TRBJ1-5, with D possibly TRBD1 on 6 matching bases. The CDR3 contains 15 residues. In germline, CDR1 is SGHKS, CDR2 YYEKEE (reference sequence). V shed 5 bases and J shed 5 bases, with 17 bases lying between them. CDR3 residues: CASSNRDIGYQPQHF. DNA of the CDR3: TGTGCCAGCAGTAACCGGGACATAGGTTATCAGCCCCAGCATTTT.

This clone has only one observation. This chain connects TRBV6-1 to TRBJ1-2, with TRBD1 as a possible D gene (5 bases). Deletions cut 2 bases from V and 1 base from J, with 14 bases between. CDR3 length: 16 amino acids. Germline V CDR1 and CDR2: MNHNS, SASEGT. The CDR3 spells CASSEIPRVINYGYTF. CDR3 nucleotides: TGTGCCAGCAGTGAAATACCCAGGGTCATTAACTATGGCTACACCTTC.

The CDR3 bases are TGTGCCAGCAGTGAGGAGGGGTTCGGCTATGGCTACACCTTC. This translates into CASSEEGFGYGYTF. The J gene is TRBJ1-2, the V gene TRBV2; a possible D gene is TRBD1 (5 bases). CDR1 is SNHLY and CDR2 is FYNNEI in the germline V gene. The CDR3 contains 14 residues. Trimming left V 3 bases short and J 4 bases short, with 12 bases between.

The V and J genes are TRBV12-5 and TRBJ2-2; a weak D match, TRBD1 (6 bases). V lost 3 bases, J lost 1 base, and 9 bases lay in between. The V gene's germline CDR1 is LGHNT and CDR2 FRNRAP. There are 15 residues in the CDR3. The CDR3: CASGFQGMNTGELFF. The DNA for the CDR3 is TGTGCTAGTGGTTTTCAGGGGATGAACACCGGGGAGCTGTTTTTT.

V usage is TRBV11-2 and J usage is TRBJ2-2; D may be TRBD1 (5 bases). There are 15 residues in the CDR3. Deletions cut 0 bases from V and 6 bases from J, with 11 bases between. Germline V lookup: CDR1 SGHAT, CDR2 FQNNGV. In nucleotides, the CDR3 is TGTGCCAGCAGCTTAGATCCCAAAGGGGCCGGGGAGCTGTTTTTT. Protein sequence: CASSLDPKGAGELFF.

The chain recombines TRBV5-4 with TRBJ1-6; 10 bases line up with TRBD1. The V segment lost 4 bases and the J segment 8 bases; nucleotides outside the gene matches: 3. The length of the CDR3 is 14 residues. Per germline, CDR1 SGHNT and CDR2 YYREEE (reference sequence). DNA for the CDR3: TGTGCCAGCAGCCTCGGGACAGGGGATTCACCCCTCCACTTT. Translated, it gives CASSLGTGDSPLHF.

V usage is TRBV27 and J usage is TRBJ2-3, with D unresolved. CDR1 is MNHEY and CDR2 is SMNVEV in the germline V gene (reference sequence). V was cut by 6 bases and J by 8 bases, with 12 bases left in between. The CDR3 consists of 12 residues. The CDR3 here is CASRFDSFTQYF. As DNA, the CDR3 is TGTGCCAGCAGGTTCGACTCGTTTACGCAGTATTTT.

The chain combines TRBV6-5 with TRBJ2-3; 9 bases align to TRBD2. The CDR3 loop spans 15 amino acids. V lost 6 bases and J lost 2; bases outside the gene matches: 6. Germline CDR1 reads MNHEY; CDR2 reads SVGAGI. The CDR3 loop reads CASSRLAGVTDTQYF. Written as DNA, the CDR3 is TGTGCCAGCAGCCGTTTAGCGGGGGTCACAGATACGCAGTATTTT.

This rearrangement joins TRBV19 to TRBJ1-5; D is undetermined. V shed 6 bases and J shed 4 bases, with 10 bases lying between them. Per germline, CDR1 LNHDA and CDR2 SQIVND (reference sequence). The CDR3 has 13 amino acids. CDR3 sequence (DNA): TGTGCCAGTAGCACACAAGTAAATCAGCCCCAGCATTTT. Its protein product is CASSTQVNQPQHF.

This chain joins TRBV28 and TRBJ1-1, with a possible D match to TRBD1 (6 bases). Germline CDR1 reads MDHEN; CDR2 reads SYDVKM. V was pared by 3 bases and J by 6 bases, with 23 bases between. The CDR3 totals 17 residues. In DNA form, the CDR3 reads TGTGCCAGCAGTTTTATTCTCCCTCCGGGGGGGCGGGCTGAAGCTTTCTTT. It translates to CASSFILPPGGRAEAFF.

The chain carries TRBV18 and TRBJ2-7; 8 bases map to TRBD1. CDR3 length: 14 amino acids. The junction had 3 bases not matched to a gene; V was cut back by 2 bases and J by 3 bases. Germline V gene data show CDR1 as KGHSH and CDR2 as LQKENI. CDR3 region: CASSPDRGGYEQYF. CDR3 coding DNA: TGTGCCAGCTCACCAGACAGGGGCGGCTACGAGCAGTACTTC.

The gene calls are TRBV7-9 and TRBJ1-1; a possible D gene is TRBD1 (6 bases). Germline V lookup: CDR1 SEHNR, CDR2 FQNEAQ (reference sequence). The CDR3 length is 15 residues. V lost 1 base, J lost 6 bases, and 15 bases lay in between. CDR3 in DNA: TGTGCCAGCAGCTTAGGGCAGGGGATGGTCGCTGAAGCTTTCTTT. This encodes CASSLGQGMVAEAFF.

The sample holds a few counts of this clone. The chain couples TRBV27 to TRBJ2-7, with a possible D match to TRBD1 (5 bases). V lost 10 bases, J lost 1 base, and 11 bases lay in between. CDR1 and CDR2 (germline): MNHEY, SMNVEV (reference sequence). This CDR3 spans 12 amino acids. Here the CDR3 reads CATKDNSYEQYF. In DNA, the CDR3 is TGTGCCACCAAGGACAATTCCTACGAGCAGTACTTC.

V is TRBV6-5 and J is TRBJ1-1, with a tentative D call TRBD1 (6 bases). The V gene's germline CDR1 is MNHEY and CDR2 SVGAGI. The CDR3 is 13 amino acids. Trimming shortened V by 5 bases and J by 3 bases, and 10 bases separated the two germline ends. Here the CDR3 reads CASSSNRDTEAFF. The CDR3 nucleotides are TGTGCCAGCAGTAGCAACAGGGACACTGAAGCTTTCTTT.

This chain links TRBV15 with TRBJ1-5; the match to TRBD1 covers 8 bases. The J segment lost 6 bases and the V segment lost 2 bases, leaving 6 bases of the junction unmatched. CDR3 length: 15 amino acids. Per germline, CDR1 LNHNV and CDR2 YYDKDF (reference sequence). CDR3 sequence (DNA): TGTGCCACCAGCAGATCGACAGGGGAAGGTCAGCCCCAGCATTTT. This encodes CATSRSTGEGQPQHF.